This T cell receptor beta chain is drawn from a study of cytomegalovirus exposure and HLA in healthy donors. Profiling relied on immunoSEQ multiplex PCR, and the TCRdb table lists in-frame clones only, not all of them. The profile covers tens of thousands of clones, with 90% to 97% appearing a single time and approximately 1.3% taken by the ten largest. This clone was picked up one time. V shed 4 bases and J shed 8 bases, with 15 bases lying between them. Germline V gene lookup returns CDR1 SGHRS and CDR2 YFSETQ. CDR3 size: 13 residues. The rearrangement uses TRBV5-1 and TRBJ1-2; D is unresolved. The clonotype originates from a woman aged 18-35 years in good health and CMV-seronegative. Sequenced input: PBMCs. The CDR3 region has the DNA TGCGCCAGCAGCGGCCCCCAGGCGACGGGCTACACCTTC. Its translation is CASSGPQATGYTF.